Sequencing of this TCR beta chain was carried out in a study of siplizumab effects on memory and regulatory T cells. Findings and caveats of the study: Proliferating siplizumab-culture Treg suppressive function went unconfirmed. Naive T cells appeared more varied than memory cells and looked like key alloresponse contributors. A mean of about 72% of mappable alloreactive CD4+ clones were Treg-derived with siplizumab, compared with 26.9% in controls.

With regard to this clone: Its antigen is not known.

The germline V and J ends were trimmed by 6 bases and 3 bases, with 18 bases remaining between them. This CDR3 region has 16 residues. Germline CDR1 and CDR2: SGHAT and FQNNGV. Roughly 92,000 TCR templates per sample were assayed. Libraries were prepared by immunoSEQ multiplex PCR; TCRdb keeps only in-frame clonotypes and omits some of them. The table includes some 100,000 clones, about 93% detected once. The sample was Tregs sorted from blood. This rearrangement joins TRBV11-2 to TRBJ2-4; perhaps TRBD2 as D (6 bases). The sequence derives from a human donor in good health. CDR3 amino acids: CASSRISGVGKNIQYF. The CDR3 DNA is TGTGCCAGCAGTCGTATCTCGGGAGTTGGCAAAAACATTCAGTACTTC.